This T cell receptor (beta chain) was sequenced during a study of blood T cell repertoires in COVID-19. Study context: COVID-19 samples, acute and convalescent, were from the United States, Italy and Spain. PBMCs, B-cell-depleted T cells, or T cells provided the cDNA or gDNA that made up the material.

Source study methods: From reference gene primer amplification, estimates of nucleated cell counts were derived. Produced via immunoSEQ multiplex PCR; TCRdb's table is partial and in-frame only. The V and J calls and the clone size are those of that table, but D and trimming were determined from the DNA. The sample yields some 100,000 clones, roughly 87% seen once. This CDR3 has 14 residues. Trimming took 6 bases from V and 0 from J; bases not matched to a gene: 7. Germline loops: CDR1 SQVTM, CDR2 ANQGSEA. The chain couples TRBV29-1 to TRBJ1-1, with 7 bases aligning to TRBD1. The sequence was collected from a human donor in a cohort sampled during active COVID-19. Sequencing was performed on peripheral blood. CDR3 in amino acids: CSVPRGVMNTEAFF. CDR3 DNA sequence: TGCAGCGTACCCAGGGGGGTCATGAACACTGAAGCTTTCTTT.